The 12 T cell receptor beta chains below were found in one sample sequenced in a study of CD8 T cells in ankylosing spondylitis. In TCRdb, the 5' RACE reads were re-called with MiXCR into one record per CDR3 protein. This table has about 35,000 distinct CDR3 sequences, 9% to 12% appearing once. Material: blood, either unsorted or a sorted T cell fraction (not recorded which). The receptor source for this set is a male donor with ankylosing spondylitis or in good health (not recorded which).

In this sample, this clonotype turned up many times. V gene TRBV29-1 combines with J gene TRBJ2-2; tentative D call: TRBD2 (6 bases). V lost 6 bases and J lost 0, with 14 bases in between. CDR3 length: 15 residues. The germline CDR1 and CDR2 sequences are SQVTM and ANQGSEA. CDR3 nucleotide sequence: TGCAGCGTAGATCTAGCGACAACGAACACCGGGGAGCTGTTTTTT. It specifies CSVDLATTNTGELFF.

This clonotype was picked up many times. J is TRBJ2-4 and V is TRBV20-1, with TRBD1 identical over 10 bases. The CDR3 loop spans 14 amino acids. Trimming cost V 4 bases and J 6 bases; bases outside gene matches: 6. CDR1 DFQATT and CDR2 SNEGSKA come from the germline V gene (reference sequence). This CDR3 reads CSATAGQGGNIQYF. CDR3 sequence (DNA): TGCAGTGCTACCGCTGGACAGGGGGGAAACATTCAGTACTTC.

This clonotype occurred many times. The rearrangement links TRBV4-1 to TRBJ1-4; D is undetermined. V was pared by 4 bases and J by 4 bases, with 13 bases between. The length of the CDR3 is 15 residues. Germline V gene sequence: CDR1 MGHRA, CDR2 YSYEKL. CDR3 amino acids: CASSRRSGSNEKLFF. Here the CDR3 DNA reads TGCGCCAGCAGCCGAAGATCGGGGAGTAATGAAAAACTGTTTTTT.

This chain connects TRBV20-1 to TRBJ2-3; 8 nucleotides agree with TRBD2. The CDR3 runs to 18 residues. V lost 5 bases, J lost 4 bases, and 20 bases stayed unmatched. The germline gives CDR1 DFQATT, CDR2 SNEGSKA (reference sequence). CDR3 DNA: TGCAGTGCTGAGGCCCGGGGGGGAGACCTGGCTGGGCCAGATACGCAGTATTTT. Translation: CSAEARGGDLAGPDTQYF.

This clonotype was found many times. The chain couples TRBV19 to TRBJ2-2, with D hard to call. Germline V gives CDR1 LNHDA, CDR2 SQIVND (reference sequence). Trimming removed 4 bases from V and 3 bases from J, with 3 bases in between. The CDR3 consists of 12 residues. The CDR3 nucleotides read TGTGCCAGTAGTACCTACACCGGGGAGCTGTTTTTT. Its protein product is CASSTYTGELFF.

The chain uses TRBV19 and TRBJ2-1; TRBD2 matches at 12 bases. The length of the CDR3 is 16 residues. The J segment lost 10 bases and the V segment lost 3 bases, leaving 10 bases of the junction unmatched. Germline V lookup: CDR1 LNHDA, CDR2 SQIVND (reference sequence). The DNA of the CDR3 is TGTGCCAGTAGTATGCCCGCACTAGCGGGAGGCCAAGAGCAGTTCTTC. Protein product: CASSMPALAGGQEQFF.

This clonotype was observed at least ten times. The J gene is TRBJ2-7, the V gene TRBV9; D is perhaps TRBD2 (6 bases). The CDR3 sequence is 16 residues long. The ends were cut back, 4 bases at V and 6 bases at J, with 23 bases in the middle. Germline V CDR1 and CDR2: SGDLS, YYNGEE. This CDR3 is CASSPQRGSLGGEQYF. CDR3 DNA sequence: TGTGCCAGCAGCCCCCAACGGGGAAGCTTGGGGGGCGAGCAGTACTTC.

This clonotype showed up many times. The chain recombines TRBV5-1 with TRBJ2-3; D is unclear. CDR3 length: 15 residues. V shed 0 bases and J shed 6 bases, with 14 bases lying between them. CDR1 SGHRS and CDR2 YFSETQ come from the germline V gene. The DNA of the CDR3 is TGCGCCAGCAGCTTGGAGGCAGGCCCGCCGGATACGCAGTATTTT. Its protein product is CASSLEAGPPDTQYF.

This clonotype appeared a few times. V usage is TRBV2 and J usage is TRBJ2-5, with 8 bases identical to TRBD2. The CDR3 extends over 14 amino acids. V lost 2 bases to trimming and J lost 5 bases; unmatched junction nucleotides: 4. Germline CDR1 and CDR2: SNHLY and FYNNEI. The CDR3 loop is CASSEREGPETQYF. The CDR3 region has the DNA TGTGCCAGCAGTGAACGGGAGGGCCCGGAGACCCAGTACTTC.

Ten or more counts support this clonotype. CDR3 amino acids: CASGQGRYEQYF. CDR3 bases: TGTGCCAGCGGACAGGGAAGGTACGAGCAGTACTTC. V and J are TRBV14 and TRBJ2-7, with 8 bases aligning to TRBD1. Germline V lookup: CDR1 SGHDN, CDR2 FVKESK. J lost 4 bases, V lost 8 bases, and 4 bases had no gene match. This CDR3 region has 12 residues.

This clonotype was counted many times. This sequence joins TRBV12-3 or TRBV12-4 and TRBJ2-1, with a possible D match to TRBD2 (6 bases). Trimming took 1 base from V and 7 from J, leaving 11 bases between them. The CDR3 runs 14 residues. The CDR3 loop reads CASSLVLEGNEQFF. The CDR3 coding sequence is TGTGCCAGCAGTTTAGTTTTGGAGGGAAATGAGCAGTTCTTC.

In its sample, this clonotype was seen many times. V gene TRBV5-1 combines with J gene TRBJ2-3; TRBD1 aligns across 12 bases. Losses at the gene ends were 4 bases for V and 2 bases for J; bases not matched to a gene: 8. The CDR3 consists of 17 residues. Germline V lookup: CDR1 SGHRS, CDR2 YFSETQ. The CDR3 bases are TGCGCCAGCAGCGTGGGACAGGGGGCAGGAATCACAGATACGCAGTATTTT. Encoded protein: CASSVGQGAGITDTQYF. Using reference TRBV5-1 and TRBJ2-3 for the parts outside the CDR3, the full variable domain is KAGVTQTPRYLIKTRGQQVTLSCSPISGHRSVSWYQQTPGQGLQFLFEYFSETQRNKGNFPGRFSGRQFSNSRSEMNVSTLELGDSALYLCASSVGQGAGITDTQYFGPGTRLTVL.